This TCR beta chain appears in the sequencing data of a study of T cell responses to AZD1222 COVID-19 vaccine. The CDR3 loop spans 16 amino acids. Germline-derived CDR1 and CDR2 are MNHNY and SVGAGI (reference sequence). J gave up 4 bases and V 5 bases, and 8 bases lay outside the gene matches. Clones were read by immunoSEQ multiplex PCR, and TCRdb kept only the in-frame ones, dropping some. The sample lists about 110,000 clones, roughly nine tenths seen once, with 2.5% to 3.5% in the top ten. The sample consisted of peripheral blood, taken on day 0 of AZD1222 vaccination. The chain uses TRBV6-6 and TRBJ2-1; 10 positions agree with TRBD2. The clonotype originates from an adult in good health. Here the CDR3 reads CASSKGSSGSYNEQFF. CDR3 nucleotides: TGTGCCAGCAGTAAGGGTTCTAGCGGGAGTTACAATGAGCAGTTCTTC.